The T cell receptor beta chain described here comes from a study of T cells in Graves' hyperthyroidism and ophthalmopathy. Study details: Staff took peripheral blood when the initial diagnosis was made, before any treatment began.

What was amplified from RNA transcripts were TCR beta CDR3 regions. The HTBI set primed first-round TCR CDR3 RT-PCR. TCRdb ran MiXCR on the multiplex PCR reads and lists one entry per CDR3 protein. Of 410,000 or so distinct CDR3 sequences detected, about 15% appear once; the ten largest clones hold about 13%. CDR3 size: 11 residues. Trimming removed 3 bases at V and 8 bases at J, with 7 bases between. CDR1 and CDR2 (germline): GTSNPN, SVGIG (reference sequence). The sample holds many counts of this clonotype. What it binds is not known. Study-level findings and limits: Patients with ophthalmopathy were separated from those with stable hyperthyroidism by a 13 V-J model.

The TCR comes from a man aged 18 to 30 with Graves' ophthalmopathy. Sequenced input: blood. The chain has TRBV30 and TRBJ1-4, with D hard to call. CDR3 in DNA: TGTGCCTGGAGCACCCAGGAAAAACTGTTTTTT. Protein: CAWSTQEKLFF.